What follows are 21 T cell receptor beta chains derived from one specimen sequenced in a study of blood T cell repertoires in COVID-19. Clones were read by immunoSEQ multiplex PCR, and TCRdb kept only the in-frame ones, dropping some. The table lists fewer than 200,000 clones, roughly 87% of them singletons, with 7.8% in the top ten. What was sequenced was peripheral blood. Receptors originate from a woman between 55 and 75 years old with COVID-19, enrolled during active disease.

The chain couples TRBV9 to TRBJ1-2, with TRBD1 matching 7 bases. CDR3 length: 18 residues. The germline gives CDR1 SGDLS, CDR2 YYNGEE. Losses at the gene ends were 0 bases for V and 4 bases for J; bases not matched to a gene: 15. This CDR3 reads CASSVAGRGRTDSYGYTF. Here the CDR3 DNA reads TGTGCCAGCAGCGTAGCCGGAAGGGGGCGAACGGATAGCTATGGCTACACCTTC. Filled out from reference TRBV9 and TRBJ1-2, the complete variable domain reads DSGVTQTPKHLITATGQRVTLRCSPRSGDLSVYWYQQSLDQGLQFLIQYYNGEERAKGNILERFSAQQFPDLHSELNLSSLELGDSALYFCASSVAGRGRTDSYGYTFGSGTRLTVV.

The V gene is TRBV29-1, the J gene TRBJ2-7; D gene uncertain. Between the trimmed V and J ends, which lost 7 bases and 2 bases, there was a span of 9 bases. CDR1 is SQVTM, CDR2 ANQGSEA, per germline. This CDR3 is 11 amino acids long. CDR3 residues: CSAVAPYEQYV. For the CDR3, the DNA is TGCAGCGCGGTGGCCCCCTACGAGCAGTACGTC.

There are many counts of this clone. The chain couples TRBV9 to TRBJ2-1; no definite D call. The CDR3 spans 15 residues. V was pared by 5 bases and J by 0 bases, with 12 bases between. CDR1 and CDR2 (germline): SGDLS, YYNGEE. The CDR3 DNA reads as TGTGCCAGCAGTGCCGCGAGGCTCTCCTACAATGAGCAGTTCTTC. As protein: CASSAARLSYNEQFF.

The CDR3 sequence: CAWEGLARLGGQYF. Written as DNA, the CDR3 is TGTGCCTGGGAGGGACTAGCGCGCCTTGGAGGGCAGTACTTC. The chain links TRBV30 to TRBJ2-7; 10 bases map to TRBD2. The CDR3 has 14 residues. The junction had 13 bases not matched to a gene; V was cut back by 5 bases and J by 9 bases. Germline CDR1 and CDR2: GTSNPN and SVGIG (reference sequence). The full variable domain, its missing parts supplied by reference TRBV30 and TRBJ2-7, is SQTIHQWPATLVQPVGSPLSLECTVEGTSNPNLYWYRQAAGRGLQLLFYSVGIGQISSEVPQNLSASRPQDRQFILSSKKLLLSDSGFYLCAWEGLARLGGQYFGPGTRLTVT.

This CDR3 is CASSLVTGNTGELFF. In nucleotides, the CDR3 is TGTGCCAGCAGCTTAGTGACAGGGAACACCGGGGAGCTGTTTTTT. V usage is TRBV7-9 and J usage is TRBJ2-2, with D tentatively TRBD1 (6 bases). The length of the CDR3 is 15 residues. V was trimmed by 1 base and J by 1 base, leaving 7 bases between them. CDR1 and CDR2 (germline): SEHNR, FQNEAQ (reference sequence).

The V call is TRBV5-1, the J call TRBJ2-2, with D maybe TRBD1 (6 bases). The CDR3 loop spans 15 amino acids. CDR1 is SGHRS, CDR2 YFSETQ, per germline. V shed 4 bases and J shed 4 bases, with 14 bases lying between them. The CDR3 DNA follows: TGCGCCAGCAGCCCAGGGACACTTGGCACCGGGGAGCTGTTTTTT. Its protein product is CASSPGTLGTGELFF.

The chain combines TRBV9 with TRBJ1-1; D unresolved. Germline CDR1 reads SGDLS; CDR2 reads YYNGEE. V lost 3 bases and J 2 bases, leaving 5 bases between the germline ends. The CDR3 consists of 12 residues. CDR3 in amino acids: CASSGANTEAFF. DNA of the CDR3: TGTGCCAGCAGCGGGGCCAACACTGAAGCTTTCTTT.

The V call is TRBV19, the J call TRBJ2-2; D call uncertain. This CDR3 contains 14 residues. Germline lookup yields CDR1 LNHDA and CDR2 SQIVND (reference sequence). V shed 3 bases and J shed 1 base, with 6 bases lying between them. The CDR3 here is CASSINGNTGELFF. CDR3 nucleotide sequence: TGTGCCAGTAGTATTAACGGGAACACCGGGGAGCTGTTTTTT.

V is TRBV7-9 and J is TRBJ1-2, with TRBD1 identical over 7 bases. Trimming at V came to 2 bases and at J to 5 bases, leaving 8 bases not matched to a gene. The CDR3 has 15 residues. In germline, CDR1 is SEHNR, CDR2 FQNEAQ (reference sequence). This chain's CDR3 is CASSLNLPGGYGYTF. CDR3 nucleotides: TGTGCCAGCAGCTTAAACCTCCCAGGGGGATATGGCTACACCTTC.

The rearrangement links TRBV25-1 to TRBJ1-6; a weak D match, TRBD1 (5 bases). Germline CDR1 reads MGHDK; CDR2 reads SYGVNS. This CDR3 region has 17 residues. Trimming took 6 bases from V and 6 from J, leaving 21 bases between them. The CDR3: CASSAPGGGTSNSPLHF. The CDR3 DNA reads TGTGCCAGCAGCGCTCCGGGGGGAGGGACCAGTAATTCACCCCTCCACTTT.

The CDR3 reads CAWTEDRLNTEAFF. The CDR3 nucleotides read TGTGCCTGGACTGAGGACAGGTTGAACACTGAAGCTTTCTTT. The V gene is TRBV30, the J gene TRBJ1-1; 7 bases line up with TRBD1. V was clipped by 4 bases and J by 0 bases; unmatched bases: 5. Germline loops: CDR1 GTSNPN, CDR2 SVGIG (reference sequence). The CDR3 runs 14 residues.

The chain is built from TRBV18 and TRBJ1-4; 7 nucleotides match TRBD1. The CDR3 is 18 amino acids. Per germline, CDR1 KGHSH and CDR2 LQKENI. The V and J ends lost 3 bases and 7 bases, in that order; junction bases with no gene match: 17. This CDR3 is CASSPLAGMGTVSEKLFF. CDR3 sequence (DNA): TGTGCCAGCTCACCCCTTGCCGGAATGGGGACAGTGAGTGAAAAACTGTTTTTT.

Worth noting for this clone: Germline and junction disagree at one end, which may indicate a read error. J is TRBJ2-1 and V is TRBV5-6; 8 bases match TRBD1. Germline V CDR1 and CDR2: SGHDT, YYEEEE. There are 15 residues in the CDR3. The chain's CDR3 is CASSLDRDHYNEQFF. CDR3 DNA: TGTGCCAGCAGTTTGGACAGGGATCACTACAATGAGCAGTTCTTC. The full variable domain, its missing parts supplied by reference TRBV5-6 and TRBJ2-1, is DAGVTQSPTHLIKTRGQQVTLRCSPKSGHDTVSWYQQALGQGPQFIFQYYEEEERQRGNFPDRFSGHQFPNYSSELNVNALLLGDSALYLCASSLDRDHYNEQFFGPGTRLTVL.

This chain links TRBV18 with TRBJ2-7; D perhaps matches TRBD2 (6 bases). The CDR3 consists of 14 residues. Trimming pared 4 bases from V and 2 bases from J, leaving 12 bases between. The germline gives CDR1 KGHSH, CDR2 LQKENI. The CDR3 DNA reads as TGTGCCAGCTCACGGGACTCCGGGACCTACGAGCAGTACTTC. This encodes CASSRDSGTYEQYF.

This clone was seen only a few times. The chain has TRBV7-9 and TRBJ2-3; 10 positions match TRBD2. Looked up from germline, CDR1 is SEHNR and CDR2 is FQNEAQ (reference sequence). J gave up 5 bases and V 8 bases, and 7 bases lay outside the gene matches. The CDR3 has 14 residues. The DNA of the CDR3 is TGTGCCAGCCGCAAGCGGGAGGGGATAGATACGCAGTATTTT. It encodes CASRKREGIDTQYF.

The J gene is TRBJ2-2, the V gene TRBV6-5; 7 nucleotides match TRBD1. Unmatched junction bases numbered 8, after V lost 6 bases and J lost 4 bases. The CDR3 totals 15 residues. Germline values: CDR1 MNHEY, CDR2 SVGAGI. Written as DNA, the CDR3 is TGTGCCAGCAGACACAGGGGAGTGAGCACCGGGGAGCTGTTTTTT. Translation gives CASRHRGVSTGELFF.

J is TRBJ2-2 and V is TRBV9; 7 nucleotides match TRBD1. The CDR3 covers 15 residues. Germline trimming cut 3 bases from V and 4 bases from J; bases unmatched to any gene: 6. Germline V gene data show CDR1 as SGDLS and CDR2 as YYNGEE. The CDR3 here is CASSAADRATGELFF. CDR3 bases: TGTGCCAGCAGCGCCGCAGACAGGGCCACCGGGGAGCTGTTTTTT.

CDR3 residues: CASSFGTATYEQYF. CDR3 sequence (DNA): TGTGCCAGCAGCTTTGGGACAGCTACCTACGAGCAGTACTTC. The chain joins TRBV7-8 to TRBJ2-7, with 7 bases identical to TRBD1. This CDR3 is 14 amino acids long. Trimming cost V 3 bases and J 2 bases; bases outside gene matches: 4. Germline V gene sequence: CDR1 SGHVS, CDR2 FQNEAQ. The whole variable domain, filled in from reference TRBV7-8 and TRBJ2-7, reads GAGVSQSPRYKVAKRGQDVALRCDPISGHVSLFWYQQALGQGPEFLTYFQNEAQLDKSGLPSDRFFAERPEGSVSTLKIQRTQQEDSAVYLCASSFGTATYEQYFGPGTRLTVT.

As regards this clone: The sample holds other DNA sequences that translate to the same CDR3. The J gene is TRBJ2-5, the V gene TRBV19; TRBD1 matches 9 bases. The germline CDR1 and CDR2 sequences are LNHDA and SQIVND (reference sequence). The CDR3 contains 13 residues. J gave up 2 bases and V 6 bases, and 1 base lay outside the gene matches. In nucleotides, the CDR3 is TGTGCCAGTAGGGACAGGGGACAAGAGACCCAGTACTTC. This translates into CASRDRGQETQYF.

The chain employs TRBV5-6 and TRBJ2-5; TRBD2 matches at 13 bases. CDR1 is SGHDT and CDR2 is YYEEEE in the germline V gene. The CDR3 spans 17 residues. Trimming removed 1 base from V and 3 bases from J; junction bases left unmatched: 6. The CDR3 nucleotides read TGTGCCAGCAGCTTGCGGACTAGCGGGAGACGGGAAGAGACCCAGTACTTC. This codes for CASSLRTSGRREETQYF.

The gene calls are TRBV24-1 and TRBJ2-1; the match to TRBD1 covers 8 bases. Trimming at V came to 7 bases and at J to 0 bases, leaving 10 bases not matched to a gene. This CDR3 has 17 amino acids. Looked up from germline, CDR1 is KGHDR and CDR2 is SFDVKD. CDR3 residues: CATSGRGRADSYNEQFF. In nucleotides, the CDR3 is TGTGCCACCAGCGGCAGGGGGCGAGCGGACTCCTACAATGAGCAGTTCTTC.